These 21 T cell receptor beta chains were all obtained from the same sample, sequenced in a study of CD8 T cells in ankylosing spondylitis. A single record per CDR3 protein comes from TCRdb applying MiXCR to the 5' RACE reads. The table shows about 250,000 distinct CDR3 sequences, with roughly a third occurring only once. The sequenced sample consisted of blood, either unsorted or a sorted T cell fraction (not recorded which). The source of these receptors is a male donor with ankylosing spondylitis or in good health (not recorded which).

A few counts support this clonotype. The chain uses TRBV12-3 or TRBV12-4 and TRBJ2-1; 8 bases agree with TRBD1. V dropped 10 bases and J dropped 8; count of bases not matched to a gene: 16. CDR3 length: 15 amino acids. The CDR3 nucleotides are TGTGCCACCCTACGGGCGCAGGGGGCTTTGGATGAGCAGTTCTTC. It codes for CATLRAQGALDEQFF.

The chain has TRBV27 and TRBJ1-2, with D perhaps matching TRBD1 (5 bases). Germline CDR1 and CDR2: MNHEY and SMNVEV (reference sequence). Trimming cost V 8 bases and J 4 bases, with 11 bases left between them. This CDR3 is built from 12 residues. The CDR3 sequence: CASLDSVYGYTF. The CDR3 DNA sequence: TGTGCCAGCTTAGACAGCGTCTATGGCTACACCTTC.

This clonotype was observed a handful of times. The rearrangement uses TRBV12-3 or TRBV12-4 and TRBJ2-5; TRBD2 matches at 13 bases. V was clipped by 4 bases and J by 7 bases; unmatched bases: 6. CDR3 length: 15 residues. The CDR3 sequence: CASSSGTSGVVTQYF. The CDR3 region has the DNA TGTGCCAGCAGTTCCGGGACTAGCGGGGTCGTGACCCAGTACTTC.

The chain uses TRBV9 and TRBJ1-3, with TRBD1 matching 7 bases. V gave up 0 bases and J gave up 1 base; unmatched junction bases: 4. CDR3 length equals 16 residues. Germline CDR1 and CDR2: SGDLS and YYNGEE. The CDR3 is CASSVAGTESGNTIYF. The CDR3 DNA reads TGTGCCAGCAGCGTAGCCGGGACAGAATCTGGAAACACCATATATTTT.

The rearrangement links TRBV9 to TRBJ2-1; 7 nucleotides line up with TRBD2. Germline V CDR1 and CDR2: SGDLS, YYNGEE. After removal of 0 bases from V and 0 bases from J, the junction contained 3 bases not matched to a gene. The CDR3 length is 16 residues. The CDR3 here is CASSVVLAASYNEQFF. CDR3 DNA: TGTGCCAGCAGCGTAGTTCTAGCGGCCTCCTACAATGAGCAGTTCTTC.

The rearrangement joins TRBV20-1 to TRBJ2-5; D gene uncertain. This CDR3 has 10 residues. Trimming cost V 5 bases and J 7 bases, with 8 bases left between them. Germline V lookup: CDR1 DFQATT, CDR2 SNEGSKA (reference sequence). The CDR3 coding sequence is TGCAGTGCTCCCCTTGGGACCCAGTACTTC. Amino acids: CSAPLGTQYF.

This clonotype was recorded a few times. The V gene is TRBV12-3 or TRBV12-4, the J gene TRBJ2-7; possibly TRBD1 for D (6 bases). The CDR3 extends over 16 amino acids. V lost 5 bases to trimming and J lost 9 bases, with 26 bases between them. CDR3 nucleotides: TGTGCCAGCAGTCCTATTTCCGTCTCCAAGATAGGGGGGCAGTACTTC. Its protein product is CASSPISVSKIGGQYF.

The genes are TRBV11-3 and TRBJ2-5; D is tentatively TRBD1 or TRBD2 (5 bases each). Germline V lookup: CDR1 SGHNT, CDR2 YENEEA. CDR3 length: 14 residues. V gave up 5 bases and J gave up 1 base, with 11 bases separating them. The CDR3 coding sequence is TGTGCCAGCAGCGCGCAGGGAGTCCAAGAGACCCAGTACTTC. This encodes CASSAQGVQETQYF.

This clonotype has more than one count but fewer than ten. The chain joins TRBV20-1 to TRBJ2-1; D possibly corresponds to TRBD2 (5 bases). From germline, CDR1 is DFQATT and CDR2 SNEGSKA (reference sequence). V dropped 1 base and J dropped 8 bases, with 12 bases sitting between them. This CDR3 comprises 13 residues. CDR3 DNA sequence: TGCAGTGCTAGAGTGGCGGGCAAGGATGAGCAGTTCTTC. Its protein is CSARVAGKDEQFF.

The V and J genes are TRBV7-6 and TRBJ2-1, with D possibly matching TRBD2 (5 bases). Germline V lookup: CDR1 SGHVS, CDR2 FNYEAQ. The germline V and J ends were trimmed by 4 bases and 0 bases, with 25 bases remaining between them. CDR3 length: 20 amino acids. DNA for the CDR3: TGTGCCAGCAGCTGGCCCCGGGGTCACCTCTCTAAAAGCTCCTACAATGAGCAGTTCTTC. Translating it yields CASSWPRGHLSKSSYNEQFF. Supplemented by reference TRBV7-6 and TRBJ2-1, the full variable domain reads GAGVSQSPRYKVTKRGQDVALRCDPISGHVSLYWYRQALGQGPEFLTYFNYEAQQDKSGLPNDRFSAERPEGSISTLTIQRTEQRDSAMYRCASSWPRGHLSKSSYNEQFFGPGTRLTVL.

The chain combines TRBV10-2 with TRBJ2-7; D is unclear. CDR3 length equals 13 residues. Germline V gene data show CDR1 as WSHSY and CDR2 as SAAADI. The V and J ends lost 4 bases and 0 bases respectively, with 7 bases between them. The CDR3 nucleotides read TGCGCCAGCAGTGGACGGCACTCCTACGAGCAGTACTTC. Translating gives CASSGRHSYEQYF.

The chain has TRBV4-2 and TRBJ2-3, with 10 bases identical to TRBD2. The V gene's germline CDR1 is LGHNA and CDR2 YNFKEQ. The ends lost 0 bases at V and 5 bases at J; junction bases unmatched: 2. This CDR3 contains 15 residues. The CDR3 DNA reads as TGTGCCAGCAGCCAAGAAGCTAGCGGGGGAGATACGCAGTATTTT. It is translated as CASSQEASGGDTQYF.

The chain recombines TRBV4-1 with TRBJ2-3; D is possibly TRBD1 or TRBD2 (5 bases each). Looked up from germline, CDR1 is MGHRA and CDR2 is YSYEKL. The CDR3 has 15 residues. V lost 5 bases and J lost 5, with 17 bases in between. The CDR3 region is CASSLLGPGGDTQYF. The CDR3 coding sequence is TGCGCCAGCAGCTTACTGGGCCCTGGGGGAGATACGCAGTATTTT.

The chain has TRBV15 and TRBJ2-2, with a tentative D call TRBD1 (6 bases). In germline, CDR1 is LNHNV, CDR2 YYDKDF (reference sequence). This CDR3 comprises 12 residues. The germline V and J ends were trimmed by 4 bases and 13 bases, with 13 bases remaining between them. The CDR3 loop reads CATSTAGVALFF. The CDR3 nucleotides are TGTGCCACCAGCACCGCAGGGGTAGCGCTGTTTTTT.

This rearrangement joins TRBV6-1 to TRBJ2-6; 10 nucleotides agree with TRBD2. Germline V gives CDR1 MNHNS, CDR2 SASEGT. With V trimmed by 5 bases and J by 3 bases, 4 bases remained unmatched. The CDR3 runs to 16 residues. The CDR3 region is CASSPSSGGGANVLTF. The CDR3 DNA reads TGTGCCAGCAGTCCTTCTAGCGGGGGTGGGGCCAACGTCCTGACTTTC.

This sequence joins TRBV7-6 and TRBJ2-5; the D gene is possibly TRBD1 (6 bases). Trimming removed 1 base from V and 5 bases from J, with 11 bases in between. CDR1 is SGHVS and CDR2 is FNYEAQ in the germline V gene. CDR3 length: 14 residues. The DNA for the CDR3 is TGTGCCAGCAGCTTAGTCAGGGGCGGGGAGACCCAGTACTTC. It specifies CASSLVRGGETQYF.

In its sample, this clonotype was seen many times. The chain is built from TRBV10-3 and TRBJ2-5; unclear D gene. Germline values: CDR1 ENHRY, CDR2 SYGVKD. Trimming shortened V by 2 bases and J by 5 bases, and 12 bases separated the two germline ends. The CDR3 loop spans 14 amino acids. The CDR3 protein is CAISEGLTGETQYF. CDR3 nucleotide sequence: TGTGCCATCAGTGAGGGTCTGACCGGGGAGACCCAGTACTTC.

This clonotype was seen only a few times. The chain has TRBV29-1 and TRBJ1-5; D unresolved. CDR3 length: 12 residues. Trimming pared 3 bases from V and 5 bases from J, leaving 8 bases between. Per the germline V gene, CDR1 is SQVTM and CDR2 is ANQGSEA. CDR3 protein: CSVDSNYQPQHF. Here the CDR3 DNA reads TGCAGCGTTGACAGCAATTATCAGCCCCAGCATTTT. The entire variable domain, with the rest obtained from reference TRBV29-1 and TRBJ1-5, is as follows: SAVISQKPSRDICQRGTSLTIQCQVDSQVTMMFWYRQQPGQSLTLIATANQGSEATYESGFVIDKFPISRPNLTFSTLTVSNMSPEDSSIYLCSVDSNYQPQHFGDGTRLSIL.

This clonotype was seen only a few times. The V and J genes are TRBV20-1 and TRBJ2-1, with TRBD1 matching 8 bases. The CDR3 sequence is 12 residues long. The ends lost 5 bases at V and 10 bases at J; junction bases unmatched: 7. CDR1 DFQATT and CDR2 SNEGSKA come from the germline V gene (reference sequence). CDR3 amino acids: CSAFSTGGEQFF. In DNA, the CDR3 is TGCAGTGCTTTCTCTACAGGGGGGGAGCAGTTCTTC.

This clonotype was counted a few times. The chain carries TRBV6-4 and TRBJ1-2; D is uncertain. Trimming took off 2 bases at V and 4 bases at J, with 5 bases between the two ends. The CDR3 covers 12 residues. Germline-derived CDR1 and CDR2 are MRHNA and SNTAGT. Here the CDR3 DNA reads TGTGCCAGCAGTGACGGGAGCTATGGCTACACCTTC. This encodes CASSDGSYGYTF.

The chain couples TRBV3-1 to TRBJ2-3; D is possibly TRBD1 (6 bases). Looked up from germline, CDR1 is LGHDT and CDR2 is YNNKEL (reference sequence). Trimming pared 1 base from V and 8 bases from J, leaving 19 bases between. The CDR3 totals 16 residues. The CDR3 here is CASSQVAGERKGTQYF. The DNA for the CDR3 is TGTGCCAGCAGCCAAGTTGCAGGGGAAAGAAAGGGTACGCAGTATTTT.